This TCR beta chain was captured by sequencing in a study of blood T cell repertoires in COVID-19. As for the study in general: PBMCs, B-cell-depleted T cells, or T cells were the source of the cDNA or gDNA that made up the material.

Seattle's enrolled individuals joined amid active infection and were then monitored longitudinally. Losses at the gene ends were 4 bases for V and 0 bases for J; bases not matched to a gene: 4. This CDR3 spans 15 amino acids. The germline gives CDR1 LGHDT, CDR2 YNNKEL (reference sequence). Authors' methods: The authors estimated nucleated cell counts from reference gene primer amplification. Assay used: immunoSEQ multiplex PCR; TCRdb lists only in-frame clones, some missing. The V and J calls and clone size were taken over from that table, and D and trimming were inferred from the DNA. The table includes 150,000 to 200,000 clones, under 85% detected once.

Sequencing was done on a sample of peripheral blood. The sequence was collected from a woman in her 70s with COVID-19, enrolled during active disease. V and J are TRBV3-1 (or the pseudogene TRBV3-2) and TRBJ1-1; 8 nucleotides line up with TRBD1. CDR3 amino acids: CASSLRTGLNTEAFF. CDR3 bases: TGTGCCAGCAGCCTTAGGACAGGGCTGAACACTGAAGCTTTCTTT.